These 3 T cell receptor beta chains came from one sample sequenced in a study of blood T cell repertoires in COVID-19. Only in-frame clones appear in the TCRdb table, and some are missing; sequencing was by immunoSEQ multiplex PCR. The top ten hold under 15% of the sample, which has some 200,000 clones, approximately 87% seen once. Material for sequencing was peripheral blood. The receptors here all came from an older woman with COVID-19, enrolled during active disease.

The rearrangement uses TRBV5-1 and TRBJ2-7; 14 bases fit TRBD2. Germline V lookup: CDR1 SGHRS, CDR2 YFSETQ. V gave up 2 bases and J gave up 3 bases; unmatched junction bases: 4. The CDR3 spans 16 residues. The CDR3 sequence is CASSLVGTSGSYEQYF. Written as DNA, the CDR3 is TGCGCCAGCAGCTTAGTTGGGACTAGCGGGAGCTACGAGCAGTACTTC.

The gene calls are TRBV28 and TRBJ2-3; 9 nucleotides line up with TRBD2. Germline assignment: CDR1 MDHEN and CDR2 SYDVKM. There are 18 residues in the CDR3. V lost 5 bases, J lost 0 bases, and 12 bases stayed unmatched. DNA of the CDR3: TGTGCCAGCAGTCTTGGGGCTAGCGGGATACCAAGCACAGATACGCAGTATTTT. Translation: CASSLGASGIPSTDTQYF.

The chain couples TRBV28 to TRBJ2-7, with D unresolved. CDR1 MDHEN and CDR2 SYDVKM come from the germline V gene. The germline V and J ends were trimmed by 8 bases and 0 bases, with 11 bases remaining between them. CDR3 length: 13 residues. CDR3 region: CASGSAPSYEQYF. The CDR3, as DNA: TGTGCCAGCGGCAGTGCCCCCTCCTACGAGCAGTACTTC. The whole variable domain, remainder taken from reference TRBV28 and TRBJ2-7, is DVKVTQSSRYLVKRTGEKVFLECVQDMDHENMFWYRQDPGLGLRLIYFSYDVKMKEKGDIPEGYSVSREKKERFSLILESASTNQTSMYLCASGSAPSYEQYFGPGTRLTVT.